This section outlines one TCR beta chain sequence together with its context. Assay: immunoSEQ multiplex PCR; the TCRdb copy retains only in-frame clones and omits some. The sample has under 150,000 clones, 86% seen once. The data originate from a study of blood T cell repertoires in COVID-19. The germline gives CDR1 LGHDT, CDR2 YNNKEL (reference sequence). This CDR3 has 15 amino acids. V dropped 7 bases and J dropped 3; count of bases not matched to a gene: 5. Participants' reported clinical history set cohort assignment. Two negative PCRs, clearance, or symptom resolution characterized the recovered Cohort 3 donors.

Material: PBMCs or T cells enriched from blood (not recorded which). The TCR comes from a woman aged 45-65 years who had recovered from COVID-19. The chain is built from TRBV3-1 (or the pseudogene TRBV3-2) and TRBJ2-2, with 10 bases matching TRBD1. The chain's CDR3 is CASTRGQGYTGELFF. DNA of the CDR3: TGTGCCAGCACCAGGGGACAGGGGTACACCGGGGAGCTGTTTTTT.